Presented here are 15 T cell receptor beta chains from one specimen sequenced in a study of OX40 agonist ivuxolimab in advanced cancers. The library was produced with the immunoSEQ multiplex PCR assay. Here the immuneACCESS table is served through TCRdb, limited to in-frame sequences with V and J called. Missing clones are a known gap in these copies; in checked studies unresolved V genes cover under half, and the rest lacks a known reason. In all, the sample holds fewer than 85,000 clones, and around 92% of those were seen once. The ten largest account for approximately 0.5% of the sample. The sequencing here drew on CD4+ or CD8+ T cells sorted from blood, taken in a trial of the OX40 agonist ivuxolimab. These receptors originate from an adult with an advanced solid tumor such as melanoma, head and neck, liver or kidney cancer.

This clone was counted a single time. V gene TRBV11-2 combines with J gene TRBJ2-3, with D possibly being TRBD2 (6 bases). V lost 5 bases and J lost 6, with 24 bases in between. The CDR3 spans 17 residues. Germline CDR1 is SGHAT and CDR2 is FQNNGV. The DNA for the CDR3 is TGTGCCAGCAGCCCACCGGGTGGAGGGTGGACCTTGGATACGCAGTATTTT. This encodes CASSPPGGGWTLDTQYF.

This CDR3 is CSLNTGGSAQAFF. CDR3 bases: TGCAGCCTGAATACAGGGGGCTCGGCCCAAGCTTTCTTT. The V call is TRBV29-1, the J call TRBJ1-1; 9 bases align to TRBD1. The CDR3 runs 13 residues. Germline values: CDR1 SQVTM, CDR2 ANQGSEA. Losses at the gene ends were 8 bases for V and 9 bases for J; bases not matched to a gene: 13.

The J gene is TRBJ2-1, the V gene TRBV18; TRBD1 matches 7 bases. This CDR3 contains 16 residues. Germline V lookup: CDR1 KGHSH, CDR2 LQKENI. V was clipped by 0 bases and J by 8 bases; unmatched bases: 10. In DNA, the CDR3 is TGTGCCAGCTCACCACCTAGGAAGGGACAGTGGGATGAGCAGTTCTTC. This sequence encodes CASSPPRKGQWDEQFF.

The chain carries TRBV28 and TRBJ1-6, with D tentatively TRBD1 (5 bases). V was pared by 5 bases and J by 9 bases, with 20 bases between. The CDR3 runs 16 residues. CDR1 and CDR2 from the germline V gene are MDHEN and SYDVKM. CDR3 residues: CASSGTGLRMGSPLHF. Written as DNA, the CDR3 is TGTGCCAGCAGTGGGACGGGGCTAAGGATGGGTTCACCCCTCCACTTT.

The rearrangement uses TRBV5-4 and TRBJ2-1; D possibly corresponds to TRBD1 (5 bases). Trimming removed 2 bases at V and 3 bases at J, with 9 bases between. The CDR3 length is 14 residues. Germline values: CDR1 SGHNT, CDR2 YYREEE (reference sequence). As DNA, the CDR3 is TGTGCCAGCAGCTTAACAGGAAACTACAATGAGCAGTTCTTC. As protein: CASSLTGNYNEQFF. Full variable domain (outside the CDR3, taken from reference TRBV5-4 and TRBJ2-1): ETGVTQSPTHLIKTRGQQVTLRCSSQSGHNTVSWYQQALGQGPQFIFQYYREEENGRGNFPPRFSGLQFPNYSSELNVNALELDDSALYLCASSLTGNYNEQFFGPGTRLTVL.

This clone was detected a few times. The chain carries TRBV11-2 and TRBJ2-2; maybe TRBD1 (6 bases). CDR1 and CDR2 (germline): SGHAT, FQNNGV. The CDR3 length is 14 residues. Trimming pared 5 bases from V and 6 bases from J, leaving 13 bases between. CDR3: CASSPLDSPGELFF. The CDR3 DNA is TGTGCCAGCAGCCCTCTGGACAGCCCCGGGGAGCTGTTTTTT.

The CDR3 protein is CASSLSGTGREKLFF. The CDR3 DNA sequence: TGCGCCAGCAGCTTGTCCGGGACAGGGAGGGAAAAACTGTTTTTT. This chain links TRBV5-1 with TRBJ1-4; TRBD1 matches 9 bases. Per germline, CDR1 SGHRS and CDR2 YFSETQ. V lost 1 base, J lost 8 bases, and 6 bases stayed unmatched. This CDR3 is 15 amino acids long.

This clone was recorded once. The V call is TRBV9, the J call TRBJ2-3, with a weak D call TRBD1 (7 bases). This CDR3 has 15 residues. Germline V gene sequence: CDR1 SGDLS, CDR2 YYNGEE. The V and J ends lost 0 bases and 6 bases respectively, with 14 bases between them. CDR3 sequence (DNA): TGTGCCAGCAGCGTAGTGGCGACAGGGAGGGATACGCAGTATTTT. Translating it yields CASSVVATGRDTQYF.

This rearrangement joins TRBV30 to TRBJ1-2; 7 bases fit TRBD1. V lost 2 bases, J lost 2 bases, and 2 bases stayed unmatched. Germline CDR1 is GTSNPN and CDR2 is SVGIG (reference sequence). The CDR3 loop spans 13 amino acids. This CDR3 is CAWSQGQNYGYTF. CDR3 sequence (DNA): TGTGCCTGGAGTCAGGGACAGAACTATGGCTACACCTTC.

In regard to this clone: Compared with germline, one end of the junction differs, possibly owing to a read error. This chain connects TRBV7-8 to TRBJ2-5, with unresolved D. There are 13 residues in the CDR3. Per the germline V gene, CDR1 is SGHVS and CDR2 is FQNEAQ. CDR3 nucleotides: TGTGCCACCAGCGTGGAAAGTCCAGAGACCCAGTACTTC. Translation: CATSVESPETQYF.

The V call is TRBV11-3, the J call TRBJ2-7; no clear D gene. CDR3 size: 13 residues. Germline loops: CDR1 SGHNT, CDR2 YENEEA. V gave up 5 bases and J gave up 7 bases, with 15 bases separating them. The CDR3 sequence is CASSLLPTWEQYF. The DNA for the CDR3 is TGTGCCAGCAGCCTACTCCCTACGTGGGAGCAGTACTTC.

Only one count was recorded for this clone. This sequence joins TRBV7-2 and TRBJ2-7; 7 bases map to TRBD1. J was trimmed by 4 bases and V by 3 bases; bases with no gene match: 9. Germline V gives CDR1 SGHTA, CDR2 FQGNSA. This CDR3 comprises 15 residues. The CDR3 DNA reads TGTGCCAGCAGCTTTCAGACAGGGACGGGGTACGAGCAGTACTTC. This codes for CASSFQTGTGYEQYF. Together with reference TRBV7-2 and TRBJ2-7, the CDR3 gives the full variable domain: GAGVSQSPSNKVTEKGKDVELRCDPISGHTALYWYRQSLGQGLEFLIYFQGNSAPDKSGLPSDRFSAERTGGSVSTLTIQRTQQEDSAVYLCASSFQTGTGYEQYFGPGTRLTVT.

This clone was seen just once. The V and J genes are TRBV6-4 and TRBJ2-2; tentative D call: TRBD1 (5 bases). This CDR3 is 13 amino acids long. V was pared by 4 bases and J by 6 bases, with 9 bases between. From germline, CDR1 is MRHNA and CDR2 SNTAGT. The CDR3 spells CASSAQGAGELFF. In nucleotides, the CDR3 is TGTGCCAGCAGTGCCCAGGGCGCCGGGGAGCTGTTTTTT.

Only one count was recorded for this clone. The V call is TRBV18, the J call TRBJ2-5; no definite D call. Germline CDR1 is KGHSH and CDR2 is LQKENI. The CDR3 spans 11 residues. The germline V and J ends were trimmed by 5 bases and 5 bases, with 6 bases remaining between them. This CDR3 reads CASSLRETQYF. The CDR3 nucleotides read TGTGCCAGCTCATTAAGGGAGACCCAGTACTTC. Full variable domain (rest looked up from reference TRBV18 and TRBJ2-5): NAGVMQNPRHLVRRRGQEARLRCSPMKGHSHVYWYRQLPEEGLKFMVYLQKENIIDESGMPKERFSAEFPKEGPSILRIQQVVRGDSAAYFCASSLRETQYFGPGTRLLVL.

V usage is TRBV28 and J usage is TRBJ2-7, with a tentative D call TRBD1 (7 bases). V shed 6 bases and J shed 5 bases, with 29 bases lying between them. Germline-derived CDR1 and CDR2 are MDHEN and SYDVKM. This CDR3 has 18 amino acids. CDR3 amino acids: CASSQPRQGGIVPNEQYF. DNA for the CDR3: TGTGCCAGCAGCCAGCCAAGGCAGGGGGGCATCGTCCCTAACGAGCAGTACTTC.